This TCR beta chain was observed in a study of blood T cell repertoires in COVID-19. About the research overall: Samples came from the United States, Italy and Spain, spanning acute and convalescent COVID-19. Sources were T cells, B-cell-depleted T cells, or PBMCs; the material itself was cDNA or gDNA.

The germline V and J ends were trimmed by 8 bases and 2 bases, with 13 bases remaining between them. Germline V gene data show CDR1 as MDHEN and CDR2 as SYDVKM. The CDR3 spans 14 residues. Per the original data handling: Using reference gene primer amplification, nucleated cell counts were estimated. Profiled with immunoSEQ multiplex PCR; TCRdb holds only in-frame clones, not every one. Clonal size and the V and J genes are those of that table, whereas D and trimming came from the DNA. This repertoire shows 110,000 to 150,000 clones, about 91% found once; its top ten account for 1.5%. The rearrangement joins TRBV28 to TRBJ1-5; D may be TRBD1 (5 bases). The sequenced sample consisted of peripheral blood. The TCR was taken from an older woman with acute or convalescent COVID-19. The chain's CDR3 is CASFAQGGNQPQHF. DNA of the CDR3: TGTGCCAGCTTTGCTCAGGGCGGCAATCAGCCCCAGCATTTT.